Listed here are 16 T cell receptor beta chains from one sample, sequenced in a study of blood T cell repertoires in COVID-19. TCRdb's copy holds only in-frame clones and misses some; the assay was immunoSEQ multiplex PCR. The sample has about 360,000 clones; around 90% are singletons. The sample taken for sequencing was PBMCs or T cells enriched from blood (not recorded which). These TCRs come from a woman in her thirties or forties with acute COVID-19.

This clone was observed a few times. The chain couples TRBV20-1 to TRBJ2-7; weak D call: TRBD2 (6 bases). Trimming stripped 3 bases from V and 7 bases from J, with 16 bases between. The CDR3 has 13 residues. Germline assignment: CDR1 DFQATT and CDR2 SNEGSKA (reference sequence). The CDR3 DNA is TGCAGTGCTAGTATCGGGGGTCCTCGGGAGCAGTACTTC. Translating gives CSASIGGPREQYF.

Only a few counts were recorded for this clone. The chain is built from TRBV12-3 or TRBV12-4 and TRBJ1-4; no clear D. The CDR3 spans 13 residues. Trimming took off 5 bases at V and 8 bases at J, with 12 bases between the two ends. The CDR3 reads CASSGEYSEKLFF. The CDR3 DNA follows: TGTGCCAGCAGTGGGGAGTATTCAGAAAAACTGTTTTTT.

This chain connects TRBV5-6 to TRBJ1-2; D unresolved. Trimming removed 1 base from V and 8 bases from J, with 9 bases in between. Per the germline V gene, CDR1 is SGHDT and CDR2 is YYEEEE. This CDR3 has 12 residues. CDR3 loop: CASSLHREGYTF. The CDR3 bases are TGTGCCAGCAGCTTGCATCGGGAGGGCTACACCTTC.

This chain connects TRBV7-9 to TRBJ1-3; TRBD1 matches at 10 bases. CDR1 is SEHNR and CDR2 is FQNEAQ in the germline V gene (reference sequence). There are 16 residues in the CDR3. V shed 5 bases and J 2 bases; nucleotides not matched to a gene: 6. CDR3 bases: TGTGCCAGCAGCGACCGGGACAGGGGTACTGGAAACACCATATATTTT. It translates to CASSDRDRGTGNTIYF.

DNA of the CDR3: TGTGCCACCAAGTACCCCGGGACAGGGGAAACCGGGGAGCTGTTTTTT. It translates to CATKYPGTGETGELFF. This chain connects TRBV10-3 to TRBJ2-2; the match to TRBD1 covers 10 bases. The CDR3 runs to 16 residues. Trimming at V came to 10 bases and at J to 5 bases, leaving 13 bases not matched to a gene. Germline V gives CDR1 ENHRY, CDR2 SYGVKD.

The rearrangement joins TRBV19 to TRBJ1-1, with TRBD1 identical over 10 bases. V dropped 9 bases and J dropped 7; count of bases not matched to a gene: 2. Germline loops: CDR1 LNHDA, CDR2 SQIVND (reference sequence). The length of the CDR3 is 11 residues. The CDR3 reads CASRDRGEAFF. CDR3 coding DNA: TGTGCCAGCCGGGACAGGGGTGAAGCTTTCTTT.

The chain combines TRBV18 with TRBJ1-1, with a possible D match to TRBD1 (5 bases). Trimming took off 1 base at V and 1 base at J, with 7 bases between the two ends. CDR3 size: 14 residues. The germline V gene encodes CDR1 KGHSH and CDR2 LQKENI. The CDR3 DNA reads as TGTGCCAGCTCACCACAGGGGTCGAACACTGAAGCTTTCTTT. It translates to CASSPQGSNTEAFF.

J is TRBJ2-5 and V is TRBV28; 7 positions match TRBD1. With V trimmed by 6 bases and J by 5 bases, 15 bases remained unmatched. The CDR3 length is 16 residues. Germline V lookup: CDR1 MDHEN, CDR2 SYDVKM. CDR3 amino acids: CASSPPQTGLRETQYF. CDR3 DNA sequence: TGTGCCAGCAGCCCACCTCAGACAGGGCTACGGGAGACCCAGTACTTC. The whole variable domain, filled in from reference TRBV28 and TRBJ2-5, reads DVKVTQSSRYLVKRTGEKVFLECVQDMDHENMFWYRQDPGLGLRLIYFSYDVKMKEKGDIPEGYSVSREKKERFSLILESASTNQTSMYLCASSPPQTGLRETQYFGPGTRLLVL.

The chain carries TRBV3-1 (or the pseudogene TRBV3-2) and TRBJ1-6, with D perhaps matching TRBD1 (5 bases). The CDR3 spans 11 residues. The V and J ends lost 4 bases and 19 bases respectively, with 14 bases between them. Per germline, CDR1 LGHDT and CDR2 YNNKEL (reference sequence). The DNA of the CDR3 is TGTGCCAGCAGCCCAGGGACTGGTATACACTTT. This codes for CASSPGTGIHF.

The chain uses TRBV30 and TRBJ2-1; 12 bases are a match to TRBD2. The CDR3 consists of 14 residues. Trimming removed 4 bases from V and 8 bases from J; junction bases left unmatched: 6. Germline CDR1 and CDR2: GTSNPN and SVGIG (reference sequence). The CDR3 nucleotides are TGTGCCTGGACTAGCGGGGGGGCAAGCGATGAGCAGTTCTTC. Amino acids: CAWTSGGASDEQFF.

The sample holds one count of this clone. This chain uses TRBV5-1 with TRBJ1-3; 9 bases agree with TRBD1. V dropped 0 bases and J dropped 7; count of bases not matched to a gene: 5. Germline V gene lookup returns CDR1 SGHRS and CDR2 YFSETQ. This CDR3 contains 15 residues. CDR3 amino acids: CASSLGQGEFNTIYF. CDR3 sequence (DNA): TGCGCCAGCAGCTTGGGACAGGGGGAATTTAACACCATATATTTT.

The J gene is TRBJ2-5, the V gene TRBV10-3; TRBD2 might be the D (5 bases). This CDR3 has 13 amino acids. The germline CDR1 and CDR2 sequences are ENHRY and SYGVKD. Trimming shortened V by 10 bases and J by 2 bases, and 14 bases separated the two germline ends. In nucleotides, the CDR3 is TGTGCCACCGACCCCCGGGGACAAGAGACCCAGTACTTC. It yields the protein CATDPRGQETQYF.

This clone has just a few counts. The V call is TRBV9, the J call TRBJ2-2; 16 bases line up with TRBD2. Germline CDR1 SGDLS, CDR2 YYNGEE. CDR3 length: 21 residues. Trimming removed 4 bases from V and 4 bases from J; junction bases left unmatched: 16. In nucleotides, the CDR3 is TGTGCCAGCAGCCGATTCAAACCGGGACTAGCGGGGGGGCCTAGCACCGGGGAGCTGTTTTTT. Translation gives CASSRFKPGLAGGPSTGELFF.

CDR3 loop: CASSVGPKNTEAFF. The CDR3 DNA is TGTGCCAGCAGTGTTGGGCCGAAGAACACTGAAGCTTTCTTT. V gene TRBV2 combines with J gene TRBJ1-1; unclear D gene. The V end was cut by 4 bases, the J end by 1 base, with 10 bases between. CDR1 and CDR2 (germline): SNHLY, FYNNEI. CDR3 size: 14 residues.

V is TRBV3-1 (or the pseudogene TRBV3-2) and J is TRBJ2-1, with 11 bases fitting TRBD2. V lost 7 bases to trimming and J lost 6 bases; unmatched junction nucleotides: 5. CDR3 size: 14 residues. Per the germline V gene, CDR1 is LGHDT and CDR2 is YNNKEL (reference sequence). The CDR3 nucleotides are TGTGCCAGCACCTCGGGACTAGCGGCCAATGAGCAGTTCTTC. Translated: CASTSGLAANEQFF.

V is TRBV2 and J is TRBJ2-7, with D perhaps matching TRBD2 (6 bases). Germline V CDR1 and CDR2: SNHLY, FYNNEI. There are 14 residues in the CDR3. V lost 4 bases to trimming and J lost 5 bases, with 15 bases between them. The CDR3 is CASSVLAGINEQYF. The CDR3 DNA reads as TGTGCCAGCAGTGTACTGGCGGGGATTAACGAGCAGTACTTC.